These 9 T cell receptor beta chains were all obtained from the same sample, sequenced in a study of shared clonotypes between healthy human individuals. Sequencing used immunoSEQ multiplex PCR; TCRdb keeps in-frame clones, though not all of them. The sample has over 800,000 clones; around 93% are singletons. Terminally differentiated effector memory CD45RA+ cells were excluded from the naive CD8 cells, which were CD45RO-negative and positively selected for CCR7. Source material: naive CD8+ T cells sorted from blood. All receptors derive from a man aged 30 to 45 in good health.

For the CDR3, the DNA is TGTGCCAGCAGTTATAAGGGGAGCACCGGGGAGCTGTTTTTT. It encodes CASSYKGSTGELFF. The chain joins TRBV27 to TRBJ2-2, with D perhaps given as TRBD1 or TRBD2 (5 bases each). The length of the CDR3 is 14 residues. Germline CDR1 is MNHEY and CDR2 is SMNVEV (reference sequence). V gave up 4 bases and J gave up 4 bases, with 10 bases separating them.

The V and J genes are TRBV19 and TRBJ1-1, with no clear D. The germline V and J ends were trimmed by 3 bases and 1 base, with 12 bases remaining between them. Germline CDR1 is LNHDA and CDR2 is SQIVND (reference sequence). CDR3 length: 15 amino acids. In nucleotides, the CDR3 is TGTGCCAGTAGTATTAACCCAGCGGCGAACACTGAAGCTTTCTTT. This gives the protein CASSINPAANTEAFF.

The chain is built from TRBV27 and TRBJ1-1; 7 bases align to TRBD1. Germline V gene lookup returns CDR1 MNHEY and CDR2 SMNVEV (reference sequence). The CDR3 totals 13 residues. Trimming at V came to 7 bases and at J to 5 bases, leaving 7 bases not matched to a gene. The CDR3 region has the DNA TGTGCCAGCAAAACAGGGGCAAGGACTGAAGCTTTCTTT. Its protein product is CASKTGARTEAFF.

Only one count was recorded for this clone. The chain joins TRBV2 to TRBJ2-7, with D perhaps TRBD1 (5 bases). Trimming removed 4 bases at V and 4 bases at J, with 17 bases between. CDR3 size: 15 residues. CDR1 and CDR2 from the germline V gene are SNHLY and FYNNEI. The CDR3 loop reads CASSGEGARGYEQYF. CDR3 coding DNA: TGTGCCAGCAGTGGTGAAGGGGCTAGGGGTTACGAGCAGTACTTC. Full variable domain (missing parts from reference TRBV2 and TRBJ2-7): EPEVTQTPSHQVTQMGQEVILRCVPISNHLYFYWYRQILGQKVEFLVSFYNNEISEKSEIFDDQFSVERPDGSNFTLKIRSTKLEDSAMYFCASSGEGARGYEQYFGPGTRLTVT.

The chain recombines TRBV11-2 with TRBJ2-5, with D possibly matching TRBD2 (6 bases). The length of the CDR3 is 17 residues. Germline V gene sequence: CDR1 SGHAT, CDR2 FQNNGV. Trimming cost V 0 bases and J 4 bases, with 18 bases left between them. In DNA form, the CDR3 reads TGTGCCAGCAGCTTAGATGGTCGGCTAGCGAAGGGAGAGACCCAGTACTTC. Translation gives CASSLDGRLAKGETQYF.

Here the CDR3 reads CASTSSTDTQYF. Written as DNA, the CDR3 is TGTGCCAGTACATCGAGCACAGATACGCAGTATTTT. The chain uses TRBV19 and TRBJ2-3; D ambiguous. This CDR3 comprises 12 residues. The germline V gene has CDR1 LNHDA and CDR2 SQIVND (reference sequence). V gave up 7 bases and J gave up 0 bases, with 5 bases separating them.

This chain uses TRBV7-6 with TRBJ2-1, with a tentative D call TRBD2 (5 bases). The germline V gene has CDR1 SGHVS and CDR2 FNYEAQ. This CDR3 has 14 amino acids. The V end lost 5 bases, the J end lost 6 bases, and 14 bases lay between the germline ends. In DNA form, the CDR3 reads TGTGCCAGCAGCCGAAAGGCCGCGGGCAATGAGCAGTTCTTC. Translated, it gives CASSRKAAGNEQFF.

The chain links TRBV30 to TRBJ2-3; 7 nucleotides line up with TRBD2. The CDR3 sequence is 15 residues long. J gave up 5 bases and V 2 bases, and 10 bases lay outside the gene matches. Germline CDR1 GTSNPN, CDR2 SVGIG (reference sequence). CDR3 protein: CAWSKAAGRGDTQYF. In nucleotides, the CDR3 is TGTGCCTGGAGTAAGGCGGCGGGGAGGGGAGATACGCAGTATTTT. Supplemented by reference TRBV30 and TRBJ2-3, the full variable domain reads SQTIHQWPATLVQPVGSPLSLECTVEGTSNPNLYWYRQAAGRGLQLLFYSVGIGQISSEVPQNLSASRPQDRQFILSSKKLLLSDSGFYLCAWSKAAGRGDTQYFGPGTRLTVL.

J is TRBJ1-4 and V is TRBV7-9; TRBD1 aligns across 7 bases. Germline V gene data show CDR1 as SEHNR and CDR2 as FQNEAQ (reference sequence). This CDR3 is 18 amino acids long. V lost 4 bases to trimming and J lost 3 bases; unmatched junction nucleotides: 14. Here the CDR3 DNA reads TGTGCCAGCAGCTCAACCCCGACAGGGAAGTGGGCTAATGAAAAACTGTTTTTT. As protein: CASSSTPTGKWANEKLFF.